This T cell receptor (beta chain) was recovered during a study of shared clonotypes between healthy human individuals. Study-level information: Researchers drew samples from a couple of women and a few men aged 18 to 49. Whole-study findings and limits: On the whole, naive subsets had larger estimated richness than memory subsets had. The study found roughly 5.3% of naive CD4 clonotypes shared across a few donors.

Samples underwent the assay at deep level. Profiled with immunoSEQ multiplex PCR; TCRdb holds only in-frame clones, not every one. The top ten hold 1% to 1.5% of the sample, which has 1.4 million to 1.5 million clones, 96% seen once. In the case of this clone: No antigen is known for it.

The CDR3 spans 19 residues. Germline V lookup: CDR1 ENHRY, CDR2 SYGVKD. V lost 7 bases and J lost 0, with 26 bases in between. The sequenced sample consisted of naive CD4+ T cells sorted from blood. The subset denotes: CD45RA+ positively selected. This rearrangement joins TRBV10-3 to TRBJ2-3; either TRBD1 or TRBD2 may fit D (6 bases each). The TCR sequence derives from a man younger than 40 in good health. As DNA, the CDR3 is TGTGCCATCACTGACACAACCAAGGGGGGCATCTCTAGCACAGATACGCAGTATTTT. Translated, it gives CAITDTTKGGISSTDTQYF.